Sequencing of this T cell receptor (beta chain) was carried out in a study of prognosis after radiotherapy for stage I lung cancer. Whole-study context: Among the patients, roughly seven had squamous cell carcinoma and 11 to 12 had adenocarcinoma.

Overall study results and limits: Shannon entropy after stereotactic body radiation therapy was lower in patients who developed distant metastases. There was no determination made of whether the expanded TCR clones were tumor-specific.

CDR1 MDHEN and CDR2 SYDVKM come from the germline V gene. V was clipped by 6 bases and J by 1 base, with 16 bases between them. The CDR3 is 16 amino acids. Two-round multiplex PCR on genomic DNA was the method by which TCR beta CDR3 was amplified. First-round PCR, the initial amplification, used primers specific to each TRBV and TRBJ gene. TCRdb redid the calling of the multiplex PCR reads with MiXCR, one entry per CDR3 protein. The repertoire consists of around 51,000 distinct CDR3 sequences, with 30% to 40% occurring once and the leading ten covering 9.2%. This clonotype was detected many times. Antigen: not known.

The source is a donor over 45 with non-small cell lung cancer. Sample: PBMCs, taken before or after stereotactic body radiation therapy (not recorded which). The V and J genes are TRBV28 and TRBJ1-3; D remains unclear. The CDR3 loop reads CASSAPGDKSGNTIYF. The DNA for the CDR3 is TGTGCCAGCAGCGCACCGGGTGACAAATCTGGAAACACCATATATTTT.